The T cell receptor beta chain under discussion was sequenced for a study of blood T cell repertoires in COVID-19. Assay: immunoSEQ multiplex PCR; the TCRdb copy retains only in-frame clones and omits some. The table has hundreds of thousands of clones, approximately 86% seen once. The J segment lost 6 bases and the V segment lost 1 base, leaving 10 bases of the junction unmatched. CDR1 is MGHRA, CDR2 YSYEKL, per germline. The CDR3 has 16 amino acids. The sequence came from a woman between 25 and 40 years old who had recovered from COVID-19. This sequence joins TRBV4-1 and TRBJ2-7; 9 bases are a match to TRBD1. The sample taken for sequencing was peripheral blood. In nucleotides, the CDR3 is TGCGCCAGCAGCCAAGTAATAGGAACAGGGGGCGGCGAGCAGTACTTC. Translation gives CASSQVIGTGGGEQYF.